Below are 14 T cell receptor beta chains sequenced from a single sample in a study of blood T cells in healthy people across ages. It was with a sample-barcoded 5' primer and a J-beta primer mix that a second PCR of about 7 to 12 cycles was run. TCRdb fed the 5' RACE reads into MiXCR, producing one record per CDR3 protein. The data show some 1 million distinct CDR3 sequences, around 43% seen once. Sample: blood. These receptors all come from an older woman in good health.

CDR3 sequence: CSARDHRERQEKLFF. The CDR3 nucleotides are TGCAGTGCTAGAGATCATAGGGAGCGGCAAGAAAAACTGTTTTTT. The chain is built from TRBV20-1 and TRBJ1-4; the D is unclear. The CDR3 has 15 residues. Trimming stripped 0 bases from V and 8 bases from J, with 16 bases between. Germline V gene data show CDR1 as DFQATT and CDR2 as SNEGSKA (reference sequence).

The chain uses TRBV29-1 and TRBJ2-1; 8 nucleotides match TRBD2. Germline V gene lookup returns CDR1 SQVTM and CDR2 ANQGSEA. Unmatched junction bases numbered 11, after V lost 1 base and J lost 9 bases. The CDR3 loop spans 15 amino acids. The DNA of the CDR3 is TGCAGCGTTGAAGTCGTAGGCGGGAGGATGGGTGAGCAGTTCTTC. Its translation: CSVEVVGGRMGEQFF.

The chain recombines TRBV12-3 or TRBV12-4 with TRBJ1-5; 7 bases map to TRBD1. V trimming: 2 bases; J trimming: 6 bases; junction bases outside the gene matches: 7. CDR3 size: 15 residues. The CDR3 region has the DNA TGTGCCAGCAGTTTACGACAGGGAATCGGTCAGCCCCAGCATTTT. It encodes CASSLRQGIGQPQHF.

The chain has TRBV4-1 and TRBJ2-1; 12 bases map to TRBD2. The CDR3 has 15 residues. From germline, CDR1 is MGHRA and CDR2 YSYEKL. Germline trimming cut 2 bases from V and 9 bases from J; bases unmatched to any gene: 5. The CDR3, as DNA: TGCGCCAGCAGCCAATGGACTAGCGGGGAGATTGAGCAGTTCTTC. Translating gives CASSQWTSGEIEQFF.

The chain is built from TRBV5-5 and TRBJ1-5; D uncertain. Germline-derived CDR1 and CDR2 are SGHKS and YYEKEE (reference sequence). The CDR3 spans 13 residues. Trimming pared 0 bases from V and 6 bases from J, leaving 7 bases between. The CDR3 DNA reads TGTGCCAGCAGCTTGGTCCTGATTCAGCCCCAGCATTTT. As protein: CASSLVLIQPQHF.

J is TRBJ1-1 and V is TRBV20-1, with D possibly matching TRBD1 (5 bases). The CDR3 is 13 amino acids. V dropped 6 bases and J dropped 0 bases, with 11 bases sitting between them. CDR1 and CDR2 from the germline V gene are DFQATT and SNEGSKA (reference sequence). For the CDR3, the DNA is TGCAGTGCCGTAGACAGCTTGAACACTGAAGCTTTCTTT. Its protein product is CSAVDSLNTEAFF.

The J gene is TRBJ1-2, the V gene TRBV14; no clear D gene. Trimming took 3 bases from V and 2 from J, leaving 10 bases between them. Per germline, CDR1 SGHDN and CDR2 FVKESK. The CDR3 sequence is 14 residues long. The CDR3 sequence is CASSQLGINYGYTF. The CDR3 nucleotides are TGTGCCAGCAGCCAGTTAGGGATCAACTATGGCTACACCTTC.

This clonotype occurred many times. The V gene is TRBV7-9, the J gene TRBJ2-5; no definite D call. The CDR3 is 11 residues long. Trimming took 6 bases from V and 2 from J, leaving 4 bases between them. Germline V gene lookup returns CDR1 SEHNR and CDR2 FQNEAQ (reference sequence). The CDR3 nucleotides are TGTGCCAGCAGGATGCAAGAGACCCAGTACTTC. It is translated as CASRMQETQYF. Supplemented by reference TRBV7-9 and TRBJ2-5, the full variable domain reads DTGVSQNPRHKITKRGQNVTFRCDPISEHNRLYWYRQTLGQGPEFLTYFQNEAQLEKSRLLSDRFSAERPKGSFSTLEIQRTEQGDSAMYLCASRMQETQYFGPGTRLLVL.

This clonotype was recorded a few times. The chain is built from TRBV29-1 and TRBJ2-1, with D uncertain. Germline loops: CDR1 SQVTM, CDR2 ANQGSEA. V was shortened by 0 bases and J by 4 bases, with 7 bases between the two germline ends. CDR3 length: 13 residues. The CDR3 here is CSVEDQRYNEQFF. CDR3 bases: TGCAGCGTTGAAGATCAACGGTACAATGAGCAGTTCTTC.

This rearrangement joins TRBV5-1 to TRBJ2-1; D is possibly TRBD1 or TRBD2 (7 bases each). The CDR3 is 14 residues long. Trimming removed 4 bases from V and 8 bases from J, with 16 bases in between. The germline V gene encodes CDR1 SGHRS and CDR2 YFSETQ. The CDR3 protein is CASSPDRAGDEQFF. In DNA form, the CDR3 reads TGCGCCAGCAGCCCCGACAGGGCGGGGGATGAGCAGTTCTTC.

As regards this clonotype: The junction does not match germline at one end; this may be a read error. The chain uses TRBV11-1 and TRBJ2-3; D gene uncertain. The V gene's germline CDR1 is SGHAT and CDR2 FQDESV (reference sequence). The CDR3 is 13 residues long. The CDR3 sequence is CASSLAGQDTRYF. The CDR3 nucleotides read TGTGCCAGCAGCTTAGCGGGTCAAGATACGCGGTATTTT.

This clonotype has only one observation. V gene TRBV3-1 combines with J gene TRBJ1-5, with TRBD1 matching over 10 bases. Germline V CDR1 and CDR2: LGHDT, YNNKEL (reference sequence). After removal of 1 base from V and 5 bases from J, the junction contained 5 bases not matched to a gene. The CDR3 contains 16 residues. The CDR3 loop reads CASSQGRTGGHQPQHF. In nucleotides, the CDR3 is TGTGCCAGCAGCCAAGGCCGGACAGGGGGTCATCAGCCCCAGCATTTT.

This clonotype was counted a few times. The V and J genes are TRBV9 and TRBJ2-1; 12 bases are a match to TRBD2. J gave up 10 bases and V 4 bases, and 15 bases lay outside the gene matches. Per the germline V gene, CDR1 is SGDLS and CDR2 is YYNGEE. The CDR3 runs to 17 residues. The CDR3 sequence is CASSPSPGLAGNVEQFF. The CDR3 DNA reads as TGTGCCAGCAGCCCCTCCCCGGGACTAGCGGGCAACGTAGAGCAGTTCTTC.

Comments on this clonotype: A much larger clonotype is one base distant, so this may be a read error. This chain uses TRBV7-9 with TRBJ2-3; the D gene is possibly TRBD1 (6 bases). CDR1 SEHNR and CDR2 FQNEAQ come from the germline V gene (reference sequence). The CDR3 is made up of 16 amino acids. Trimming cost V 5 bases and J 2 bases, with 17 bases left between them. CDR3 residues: CASSRQGLQSTDTQYF. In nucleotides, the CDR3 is TGTGCCAGCAGCCGGCAGGGGCTTCAATCCACAGATACGCAGTATTTT.